This entry features one T cell receptor beta chain sequence. The sample is drawn from a study of blood T cell repertoires in COVID-19. Study-level information: Specimens from acute and convalescent COVID-19 originated in the United States, Italy and Spain. PBMCs, B-cell-depleted T cells, or T cells were the source of the cDNA or gDNA that made up the material.

Original processing methods: Amplification of reference gene primers provided the estimated nucleated cell counts. TCRdb keeps only in-frame clones here, not all; method: immunoSEQ multiplex PCR. The DNA gave D and trimming, while V, J and clone size come from that table. The sample has 130,000 or so clones, approximately 83% seen once. CDR3 length: 15 amino acids. Germline V lookup: CDR1 SGHNT, CDR2 YYREEE (reference sequence). The J segment lost 6 bases and the V segment lost 4 bases, leaving 9 bases of the junction unmatched. Grouping used clinical history reported by participants in a survey and questionnaire.

The chain links TRBV5-4 to TRBJ1-4, with 7 positions matching TRBD1. The sequence came from a man aged 50-60 years who had recovered from COVID-19. Sample: PBMCs or T cells enriched from blood (not recorded which). The DNA for the CDR3 is TGTGCCAGCAGCAGGGGGCCAGGGCTAGATGAAAAACTGTTTTTT. Translating it yields CASSRGPGLDEKLFF.